The clone carrying this TCR beta chain came up a few times. Its antigen is not known. Germline V CDR1 and CDR2: SGHTA, FQGNSA. The CDR3 totals 13 residues. Deletions cut 1 base from V and 5 bases from J, with 8 bases between. Separate cDNA molecules each had unique molecular identifiers attached to them. TCRdb reprocessed the 5' RACE reads via MiXCR and lists one record per CDR3 protein. This sample has about 72,000 distinct CDR3 sequences, with around 9.1% found just once. This sample was included in a study of early T cells in non-severe SARS-CoV-2 infection. Study-wide background: Sequencing used unsorted whole-blood bulk RNA, so chains lack pairing.

Overall study results and limits: Comparison of clonotypes with VDJdb favored anti-spike CD8 responses while missing private and CD4 specificities.

The chain combines TRBV7-2 with TRBJ1-1, with a weak D call TRBD1 (5 bases). The sequencing here drew on whole blood, taken at baseline. The receptor's source is an adult who was a healthcare worker with PCR-confirmed SARS-CoV-2 infection or an uninfected control (not recorded which). CDR3 amino acids: CASSLGQPTEAFF. In nucleotides, the CDR3 is TGTGCCAGCAGCTTAGGACAGCCTACTGAAGCTTTCTTT. Combining the CDR3 with reference TRBV7-2 and TRBJ1-1 gives the whole variable domain GAGVSQSPSNKVTEKGKDVELRCDPISGHTALYWYRQSLGQGLEFLIYFQGNSAPDKSGLPSDRFSAERTGGSVSTLTIQRTQQEDSAVYLCASSLGQPTEAFFGQGTRLTVV.